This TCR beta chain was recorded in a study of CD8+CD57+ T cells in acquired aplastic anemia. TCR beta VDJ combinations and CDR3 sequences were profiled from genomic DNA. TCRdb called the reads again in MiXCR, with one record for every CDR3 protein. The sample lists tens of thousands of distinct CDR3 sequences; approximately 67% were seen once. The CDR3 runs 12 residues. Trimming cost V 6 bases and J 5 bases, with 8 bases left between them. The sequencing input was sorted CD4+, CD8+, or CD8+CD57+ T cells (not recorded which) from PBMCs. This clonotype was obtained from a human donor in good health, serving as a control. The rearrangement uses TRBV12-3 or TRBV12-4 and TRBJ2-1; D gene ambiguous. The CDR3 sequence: CASRQAHNEQFF. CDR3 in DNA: TGTGCCAGCAGGCAGGCCCACAATGAGCAGTTCTTC.